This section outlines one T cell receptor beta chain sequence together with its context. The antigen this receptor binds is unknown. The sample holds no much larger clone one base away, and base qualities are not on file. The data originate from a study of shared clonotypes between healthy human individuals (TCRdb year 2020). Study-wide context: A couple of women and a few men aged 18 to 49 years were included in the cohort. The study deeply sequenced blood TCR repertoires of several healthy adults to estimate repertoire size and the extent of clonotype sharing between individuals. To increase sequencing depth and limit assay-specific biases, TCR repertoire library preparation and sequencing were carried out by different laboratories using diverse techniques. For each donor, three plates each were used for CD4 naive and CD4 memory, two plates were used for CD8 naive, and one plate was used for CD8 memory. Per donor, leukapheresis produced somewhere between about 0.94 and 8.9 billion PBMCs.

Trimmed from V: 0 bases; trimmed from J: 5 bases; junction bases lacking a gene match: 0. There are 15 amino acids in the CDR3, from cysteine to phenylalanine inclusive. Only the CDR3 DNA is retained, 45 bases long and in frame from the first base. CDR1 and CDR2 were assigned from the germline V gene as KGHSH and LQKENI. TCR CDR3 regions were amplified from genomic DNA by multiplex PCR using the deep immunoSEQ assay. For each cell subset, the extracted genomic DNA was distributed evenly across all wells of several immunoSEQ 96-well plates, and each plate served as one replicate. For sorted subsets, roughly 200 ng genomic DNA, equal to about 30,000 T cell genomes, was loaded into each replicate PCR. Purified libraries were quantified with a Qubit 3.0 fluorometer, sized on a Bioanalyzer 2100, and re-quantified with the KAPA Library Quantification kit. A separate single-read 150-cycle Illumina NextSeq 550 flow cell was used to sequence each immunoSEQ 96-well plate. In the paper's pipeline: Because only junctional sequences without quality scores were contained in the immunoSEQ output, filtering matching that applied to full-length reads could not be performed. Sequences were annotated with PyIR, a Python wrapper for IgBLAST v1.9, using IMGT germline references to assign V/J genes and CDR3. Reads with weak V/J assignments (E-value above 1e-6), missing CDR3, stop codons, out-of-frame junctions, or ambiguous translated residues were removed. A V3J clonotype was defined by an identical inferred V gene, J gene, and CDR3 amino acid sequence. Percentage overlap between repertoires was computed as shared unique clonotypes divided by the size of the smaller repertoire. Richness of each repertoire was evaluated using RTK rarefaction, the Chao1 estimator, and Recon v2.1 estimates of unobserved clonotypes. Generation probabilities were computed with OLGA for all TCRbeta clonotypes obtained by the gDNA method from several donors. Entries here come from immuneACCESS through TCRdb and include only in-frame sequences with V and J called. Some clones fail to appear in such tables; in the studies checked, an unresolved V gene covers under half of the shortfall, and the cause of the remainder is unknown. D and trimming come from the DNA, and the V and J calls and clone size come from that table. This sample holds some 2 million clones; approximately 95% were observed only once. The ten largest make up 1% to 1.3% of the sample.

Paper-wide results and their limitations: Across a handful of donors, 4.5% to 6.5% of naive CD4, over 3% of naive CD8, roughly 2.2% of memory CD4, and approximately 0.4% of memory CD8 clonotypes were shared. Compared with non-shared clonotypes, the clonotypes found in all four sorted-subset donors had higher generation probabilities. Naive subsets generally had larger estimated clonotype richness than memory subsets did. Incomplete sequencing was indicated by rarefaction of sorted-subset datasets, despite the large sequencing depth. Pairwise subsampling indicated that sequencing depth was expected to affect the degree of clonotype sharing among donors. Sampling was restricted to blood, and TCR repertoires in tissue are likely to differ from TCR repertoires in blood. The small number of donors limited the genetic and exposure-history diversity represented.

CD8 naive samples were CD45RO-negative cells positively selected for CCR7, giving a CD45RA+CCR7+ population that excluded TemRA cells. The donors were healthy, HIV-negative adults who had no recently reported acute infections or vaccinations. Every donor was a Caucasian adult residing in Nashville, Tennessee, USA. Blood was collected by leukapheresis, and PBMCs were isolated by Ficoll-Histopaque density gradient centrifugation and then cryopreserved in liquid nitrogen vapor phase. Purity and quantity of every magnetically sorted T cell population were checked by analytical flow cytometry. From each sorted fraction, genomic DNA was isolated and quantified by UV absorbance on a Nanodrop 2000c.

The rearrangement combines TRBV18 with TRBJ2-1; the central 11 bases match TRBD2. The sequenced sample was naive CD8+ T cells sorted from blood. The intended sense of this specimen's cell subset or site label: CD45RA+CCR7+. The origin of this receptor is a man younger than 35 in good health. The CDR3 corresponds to CASSPPTSGDNEQFF. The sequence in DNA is TGTGCCAGCTCACCACCGACTAGCGGGGACAATGAGCAGTTCTTC.